The T cell receptor beta chain under discussion was sequenced for a study of blood T cells in healthy people across ages. Study details: In model experiments, template switching was able to capture about one barcoded beta molecule for every two T cells that were present.

Whole-study results and caveats: Per million T cells, the diversity of TCR beta decreased roughly linearly as age advanced.

This clonotype was counted only a few times. Its antigen remains unidentified. J was trimmed by 8 bases and V by 5 bases; bases with no gene match: 8. The CDR3 consists of 15 residues. Germline values: CDR1 SEHNR, CDR2 FQNEAQ (reference sequence). Alongside a J-beta primer mix, a sample-barcoded 5' primer served in a second PCR lasting 7 to 11 cycles. MiXCR, run by TCRdb on the 5' RACE reads, gives a single entry per CDR3 protein. The repertoire holds almost 1 million distinct CDR3 sequences, with 51% as singletons. The receptor comes from a woman aged 55-69 years in good health. This rearrangement joins TRBV7-9 to TRBJ2-1; TRBD2 agrees at 11 bases. The sample comprised blood. In nucleotides, the CDR3 is TGTGCCAGCAGCACGACTAGCGGGAAGGGAGATGAGCAGTTCTTC. Translating it yields CASSTTSGKGDEQFF.